These 9 T cell receptor beta chains came from one sample sequenced in a study of CD8 T cells in ankylosing spondylitis. TCRdb itself ran the 5' RACE reads through MiXCR, one entry per CDR3 protein. This table has some 40,000 distinct CDR3 sequences, roughly 3% appearing once. The sample consisted of blood, either unsorted or a sorted T cell fraction (not recorded which). These receptors were taken from a male donor with ankylosing spondylitis or in good health (not recorded which).

This clonotype was counted ten times or more. The rearrangement links TRBV9 to TRBJ2-2, with D possibly matching TRBD2 (5 bases). Germline values: CDR1 SGDLS, CDR2 YYNGEE. The V gene lost 4 bases and the J gene lost 6 bases, with 10 bases spanning the gap. The CDR3 totals 13 residues. The CDR3 is CASSPRGSGELFF. CDR3 DNA sequence: TGTGCCAGCAGCCCCCGAGGGTCCGGGGAGCTGTTTTTT. The full variable domain, rest sourced from reference TRBV9 and TRBJ2-2, is DSGVTQTPKHLITATGQRVTLRCSPRSGDLSVYWYQQSLDQGLQFLIQYYNGEERAKGNILERFSAQQFPDLHSELNLSSLELGDSALYFCASSPRGSGELFFGEGSRLTVL.

This clonotype was counted at least ten times. This chain uses TRBV9 with TRBJ2-1, with D possibly matching TRBD1 (5 bases). The CDR3 is 15 residues long. Deletions cut 6 bases from V and 9 bases from J, with 22 bases between. Germline values: CDR1 SGDLS, CDR2 YYNGEE. CDR3 residues: CASTLSQGSVGEQFF. As DNA, the CDR3 is TGTGCCAGCACCCTATCCCAGGGATCTGTTGGTGAGCAGTTCTTC.

This clonotype was counted at least ten times. CDR3 DNA: TGTGCCAGCAGCACCTGGAGAGGGAGTCCATCAGATACGCAGTATTTT. This translates into CASSTWRGSPSDTQYF. The chain carries TRBV9 and TRBJ2-3; TRBD2 might be the D (5 bases). Germline CDR1 SGDLS, CDR2 YYNGEE. The length of the CDR3 is 16 residues. With 4 bases removed from V and 4 bases from J, the gap between germline ends came to 19 bases.

Many counts were recorded for this clonotype. J is TRBJ2-2 and V is TRBV9; D ambiguous. The CDR3 has 15 residues. Trimming stripped 3 bases from V and 0 bases from J, with 9 bases between. The germline gives CDR1 SGDLS, CDR2 YYNGEE. CDR3 loop: CASSETPANTGELFF. The CDR3 DNA sequence: TGTGCCAGCAGCGAGACCCCGGCGAACACCGGGGAGCTGTTTTTT.

The rearrangement links TRBV2 to TRBJ2-7; 10 nucleotides match TRBD2. This CDR3 region has 16 residues. From germline, CDR1 is SNHLY and CDR2 FYNNEI. V lost 2 bases, J lost 6 bases, and 10 bases stayed unmatched. CDR3: CASSENLLAGEIEQYV. The CDR3 region has the DNA TGTGCCAGCAGTGAAAACCTGCTAGCGGGAGAAATCGAGCAGTACGTC.

This clonotype was seen repeatedly, ten times or more. DNA for the CDR3: TGTGCCAGCAGCGCGACCACGGGACCTAACACAGATACGCAGTATTTT. It encodes CASSATTGPNTDTQYF. The chain uses TRBV9 and TRBJ2-3; D may match TRBD1 or TRBD2 (5 bases each). The germline V gene encodes CDR1 SGDLS and CDR2 YYNGEE. The CDR3 sequence is 16 residues long. With 3 bases removed from V and 2 bases from J, the gap between germline ends came to 16 bases.

This clonotype was seen many times. The genes are TRBV9 and TRBJ1-4; tentative D call: TRBD1 (5 bases). This CDR3 has 15 residues. V shed 0 bases and J shed 3 bases, with 9 bases lying between them. Germline CDR1 and CDR2: SGDLS and YYNGEE. The CDR3 here is CASSVEGRANEKLFF. The CDR3 bases are TGTGCCAGCAGCGTAGAGGGACGGGCTAATGAAAAACTGTTTTTT.

This clonotype was observed at least ten times. This chain connects TRBV9 to TRBJ1-4; D perhaps matches TRBD1 (5 bases). The CDR3 has 15 amino acids. Germline-derived CDR1 and CDR2 are SGDLS and YYNGEE. V dropped 0 bases and J dropped 0 bases, with 6 bases sitting between them. The CDR3 sequence: CASSVVGATNEKLFF. In DNA, the CDR3 is TGTGCCAGCAGCGTAGTAGGGGCAACTAATGAAAAACTGTTTTTT.

This clonotype was seen ten or more times. V is TRBV9 and J is TRBJ2-2, with TRBD2 matching 10 bases. The trim removed 2 bases at V and 4 bases at J, leaving 2 bases unmatched. The CDR3 extends over 15 amino acids. Germline assignment: CDR1 SGDLS and CDR2 YYNGEE. CDR3 loop: CASSVGLASTGELFF. Written as DNA, the CDR3 is TGTGCCAGCAGCGTGGGACTAGCGTCCACCGGGGAGCTGTTTTTT.